Listed here is a single T cell receptor (beta chain). This may stem from a read error, because a much larger clone lies one nucleotide away. The data stem from a study of T-cell reconstitution after alpha-beta-depleted transplantation in children. The CDR3 is 15 amino acids. The ends were cut back, 2 bases at V and 6 bases at J, with 14 bases in the middle. Germline V gives CDR1 SGHTA, CDR2 FQGNSA. Unique molecular identifiers featured in how the TCRbeta library was prepared. MiXCR was run by TCRdb on the PCR reads, yielding one entry per CDR3 protein. The table records hundreds of thousands of distinct CDR3 sequences, roughly 14% of them present only once.

Sequencing was performed on PBMCs, taken before TCRalphabeta/CD19-depleted stem cell transplant. The sequence came from a girl aged 2-9 years with congenital amegakaryocytic thrombocytopenia, due to receive a stem cell transplant. This chain joins TRBV7-2 and TRBJ2-1; D possibly matches TRBD1 or TRBD2 (5 bases each). The CDR3 spells CASSLRLGESNEQFF. CDR3 bases: TGTGCCAGCAGCTTACGCTTGGGGGAGTCCAATGAGCAGTTCTTC.